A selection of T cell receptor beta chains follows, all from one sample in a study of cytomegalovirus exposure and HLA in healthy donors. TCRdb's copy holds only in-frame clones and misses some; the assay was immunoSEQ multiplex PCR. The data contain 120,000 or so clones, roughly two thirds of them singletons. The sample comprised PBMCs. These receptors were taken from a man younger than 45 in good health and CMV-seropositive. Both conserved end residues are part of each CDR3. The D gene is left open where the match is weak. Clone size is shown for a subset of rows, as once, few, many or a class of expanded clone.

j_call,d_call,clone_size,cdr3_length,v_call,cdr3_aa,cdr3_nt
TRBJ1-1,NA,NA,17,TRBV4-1,CASSQYRLRVANTEAFF,TGCGCCAGCAGCCAATATCGGCTGAGGGTCGCGAACACTGAAGCTTTCTTT
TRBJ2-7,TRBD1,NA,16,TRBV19,CASSSIGTGELYEQYF,TGTGCCAGTAGTTCCATCGGGACAGGGGAACTCTACGAGCAGTACTTC
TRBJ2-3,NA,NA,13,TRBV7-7,CASSFSGADTQYF,TGTGCTAGCAGCTTTTCAGGGGCAGATACGCAGTATTTT
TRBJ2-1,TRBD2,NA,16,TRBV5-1,CASSPSIAGAYNEQFF,TGCGCCAGCAGCCCCTCCATTGCGGGAGCGTACAATGAGCAGTTCTTC
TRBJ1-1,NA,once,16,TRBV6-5,CASSYPLGSGNTEAFF,TGTGCCAGCAGTTACCCCTTAGGGAGTGGGAACACTGAAGCTTTCTTT
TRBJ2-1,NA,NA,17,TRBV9,CASSADPTEGGVDEQFF,TGTGCCAGCAGCGCCGACCCTACCGAGGGCGGGGTCGATGAGCAGTTCTTC
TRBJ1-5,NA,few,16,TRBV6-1,CASSETTDPGNQPQHF,TGTGCCAGCAGTGAAACAACCGACCCGGGGAATCAGCCCCAGCATTTT
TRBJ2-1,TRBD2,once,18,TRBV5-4,CASSLGTSGSNPHNEQFF,TGTGCCAGCAGCCTGGGGACTAGCGGATCAAACCCCCACAATGAGCAGTTCTTC
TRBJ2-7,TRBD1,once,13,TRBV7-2,CASSHGTDYEQYF,TGTGCCAGCAGCCACGGGACAGACTACGAGCAGTACTTC
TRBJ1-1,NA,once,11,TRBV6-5,CASRQNTEAFF,TGTGCCAGCAGACAAAACACTGAAGCTTTCTTT
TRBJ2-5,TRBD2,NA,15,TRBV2,CASRLLAGGRETQYF,TGTGCCAGCAGGTTACTAGCGGGAGGCAGAGAGACCCAGTACTTC
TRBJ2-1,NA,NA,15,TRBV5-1,CASSFSTNSYNEQFF,TGCGCCAGCAGCTTCTCCACTAACTCCTACAATGAGCAGTTCTTC
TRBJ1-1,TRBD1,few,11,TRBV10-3,CAIGVGTGAFF,TGTGCCATCGGAGTGGGGACAGGGGCTTTCTTT
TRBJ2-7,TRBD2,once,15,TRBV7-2,CASSFRTSGRVEQYF,TGTGCCAGCAGCTTTCGGACTAGCGGGAGAGTCGAGCAGTACTTC
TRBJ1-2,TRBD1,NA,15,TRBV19,CASSRSGTGSGGYTF,TGTGCCAGTAGTCGATCCGGGACAGGGAGTGGCGGCTACACCTTC
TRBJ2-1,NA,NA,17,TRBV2,CASSTRPGFRARIGQFF,TGTGCCAGCAGTACACGTCCCGGGTTCAGGGCTCGAATAGGGCAGTTCTTC
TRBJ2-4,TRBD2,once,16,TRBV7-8,CASSSLAGSLVNIQYF,TGTGCCAGCAGCTCCCTAGCGGGGAGTTTGGTTAACATTCAGTACTTC
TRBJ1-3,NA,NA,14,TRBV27,CASSKLNSGNTIYF,TGTGCCAGCAGTAAACTAAACTCTGGAAACACCATATATTTT
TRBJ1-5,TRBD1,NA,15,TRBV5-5,CASSPGQGTWQPQHF,TGTGCCAGCAGCCCGGGACAGGGAACGTGGCAGCCCCAGCATTTT
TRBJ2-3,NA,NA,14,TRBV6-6,CASSYRGSTDTQYF,TGTGCCAGCAGTTACCGGGGAAGCACAGATACGCAGTATTTT
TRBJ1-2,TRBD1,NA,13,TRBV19,CASRRTGTYGYTF,TGTGCCAGTAGGAGGACAGGGACCTATGGCTACACCTTC
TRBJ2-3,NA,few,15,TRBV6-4,CASSDSAGSTDTQYF,TGTGCCAGCAGTGACTCTGCGGGAAGCACAGATACGCAGTATTTT
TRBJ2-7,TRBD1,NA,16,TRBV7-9,CSSSLEGDRAKREQYF,TGTTCCAGCAGCTTAGAGGGGGACAGGGCAAAACGCGAGCAGTACTTC
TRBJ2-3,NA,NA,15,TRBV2,CASSGQGGRTDTQYF,TGTGCCAGCAGTGGACAGGGTGGGAGGACAGATACGCAGTATTTT
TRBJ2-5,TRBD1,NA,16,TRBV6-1,CASSEETGTGRETQYF,TGTGCCAGCAGTGAAGAGACCGGGACAGGGAGAGAGACCCAGTACTTC
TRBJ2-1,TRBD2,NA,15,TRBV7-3,CASSSSGEEYNEQFF,TGTGCCAGCAGCTCCAGCGGGGAAGAGTACAATGAGCAGTTCTTC
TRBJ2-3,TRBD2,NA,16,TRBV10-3,CAISNGLAEYTDTQYF,TGTGCCATCAGCAACGGACTAGCGGAATACACAGATACGCAGTATTTT
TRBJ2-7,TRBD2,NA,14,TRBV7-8,CASSLGGGSYEQYF,TGTGCCAGCAGCTTAGGGGGGGGGTCCTACGAGCAGTACTTC
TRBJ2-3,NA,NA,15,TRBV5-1,CASSLAGQGGDTQYF,TGCGCCAGCAGCTTGGCGGGACAAGGTGGCGATACGCAGTATTTT
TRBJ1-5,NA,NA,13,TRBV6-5,CASQVISNQPQHF,TGTGCCAGCCAGGTGATTAGCAATCAGCCCCAGCATTTT
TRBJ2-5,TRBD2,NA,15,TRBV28,CASSFLAGGMETQYF,TGTGCCAGCAGTTTCTTAGCGGGGGGGATGGAGACCCAGTACTTC
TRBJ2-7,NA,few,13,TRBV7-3,CASSLNTGYEQYF,TGTGCCAGCAGTTTGAATACCGGCTACGAGCAGTACTTC
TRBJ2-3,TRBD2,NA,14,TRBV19,CASSLGGGEDTQYF,TGTGCCAGTAGCCTTGGGGGAGGGGAGGATACGCAGTATTTT
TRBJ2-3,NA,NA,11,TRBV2,CASSGGNTQYF,TGTGCCAGCTCTGGCGGAAATACGCAGTATTTT
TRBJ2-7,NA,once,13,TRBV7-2,CASSLGVILEQYF,TGTGCCAGCAGCTTAGGCGTAATCCTCGAGCAGTACTTC
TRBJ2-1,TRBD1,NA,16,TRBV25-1,CASSPTGGGSYNEQFF,TGTGCCAGCAGCCCGACAGGGGGCGGCTCCTACAATGAGCAGTTCTTC
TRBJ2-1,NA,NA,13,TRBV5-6,CASSFVGGDEQFF,TGTGCCAGCAGCTTCGTAGGGGGGGATGAGCAGTTCTTC
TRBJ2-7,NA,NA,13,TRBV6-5,CASSRESSYEQYF,TGTGCCAGCAGCCGCGAGAGCTCCTACGAGCAGTACTTC
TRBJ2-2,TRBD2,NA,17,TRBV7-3,CASSLMGLAVNTGELFF,TGTGCCAGCAGCTTAATGGGGCTAGCGGTGAACACCGGGGAGCTGTTTTTT
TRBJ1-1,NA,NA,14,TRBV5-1,CASSFLPEKTEAFF,TGCGCCAGCAGCTTCCTCCCGGAGAAAACTGAAGCTTTCTTT
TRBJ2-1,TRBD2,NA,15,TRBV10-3,CAISGAGGRYNEQFF,TGTGCCATCAGCGGAGCGGGAGGGAGGTACAATGAGCAGTTCTTC
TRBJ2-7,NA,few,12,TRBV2,CASRPDTYEQYF,TGTGCCAGCAGGCCCGACACCTACGAGCAGTACTTC
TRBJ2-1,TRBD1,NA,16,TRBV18,CASSFRTGGNYNEQFF,TGTGCCAGCTCTTTTCGGACAGGGGGCAACTACAATGAGCAGTTCTTC
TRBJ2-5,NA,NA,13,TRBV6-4,CASSEDRGETQYF,TGTGCCAGCAGTGAAGACCGAGGGGAGACCCAGTACTTC
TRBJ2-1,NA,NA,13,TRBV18,CASSPWGGDEQFF,TGTGCCAGCTCACCATGGGGGGGCGATGAGCAGTTCTTC